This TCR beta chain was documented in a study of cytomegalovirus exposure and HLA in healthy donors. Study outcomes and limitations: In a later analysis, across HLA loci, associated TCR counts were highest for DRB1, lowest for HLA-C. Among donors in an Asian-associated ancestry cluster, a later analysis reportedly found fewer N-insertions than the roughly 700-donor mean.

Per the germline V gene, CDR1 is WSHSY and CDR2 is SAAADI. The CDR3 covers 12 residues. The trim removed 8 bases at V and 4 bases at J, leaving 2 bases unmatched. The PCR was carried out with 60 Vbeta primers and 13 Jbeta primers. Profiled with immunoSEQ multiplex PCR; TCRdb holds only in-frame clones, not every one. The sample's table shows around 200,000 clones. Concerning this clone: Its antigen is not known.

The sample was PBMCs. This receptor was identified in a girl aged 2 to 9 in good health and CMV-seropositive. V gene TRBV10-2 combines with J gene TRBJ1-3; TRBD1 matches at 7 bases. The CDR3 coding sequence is TGCGCCAGCGCGGGACAGGGAAACACCATATATTTT. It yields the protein CASAGQGNTIYF.